Listed below are T cell receptor beta chains from one sample, sequenced in a study of blood T cell repertoires in COVID-19. Clones were read by immunoSEQ multiplex PCR, and TCRdb kept only the in-frame ones, dropping some. The table has roughly 260,000 clones, 70% to 90% seen once. Sample: PBMCs or T cells enriched from blood (not recorded which). The receptors originated from a woman aged 45-59 years who had recovered from COVID-19. The CDR3 runs from the conserved cysteine through the conserved F or W. D genes are given only for firm matches. Clone sizes are given selectively: once, few, many, or a class where the clone is expanded.

clone_size: -
d_call: -
j_call: TRBJ2-1
cdr3_length: 12
v_call: TRBV12-3/TRBV12-4
cdr3_nt: TGTGCCAGCAGTCCAGGGGACAATGAGCAGTTCTTC
cdr3_aa: CASSPGDNEQFF

clone_size: once
d_call: TRBD2
j_call: TRBJ2-1
cdr3_length: 17
v_call: TRBV7-9
cdr3_nt: TGTGCCAGCAGCCGAGCGGGAGGGGGGATAAAGGACAATGAGCAGTTCTTC
cdr3_aa: CASSRAGGGIKDNEQFF

clone_size: -
d_call: -
j_call: TRBJ2-7
cdr3_length: 12
v_call: TRBV7-3
cdr3_nt: TGTGCCAGCAGCTCCACAGGTCTCGAGCAGTACTTC
cdr3_aa: CASSSTGLEQYF

clone_size: -
d_call: -
j_call: TRBJ1-4
cdr3_length: 19
v_call: TRBV27
cdr3_nt: TGTGCCAGCAGCTCAAAAGGTCCGGGATACCGGGATAAAAATGAAAAACTGTTTTTT
cdr3_aa: CASSSKGPGYRDKNEKLFF

clone_size: -
d_call: TRBD1
j_call: TRBJ2-3
cdr3_length: 15
v_call: TRBV27
cdr3_nt: TGTGCCAGCAGCTATACAGGGGCAGGAGCAGATACGCAGTATTTT
cdr3_aa: CASSYTGAGADTQYF

clone_size: -
d_call: -
j_call: TRBJ1-1
cdr3_length: 13
v_call: TRBV5-5
cdr3_nt: TGTGCCAGCAGCTTGGACAGTTGGACTGAAGCTTTCTTT
cdr3_aa: CASSLDSWTEAFF

clone_size: -
d_call: -
j_call: TRBJ1-1
cdr3_length: 14
v_call: TRBV5-5
cdr3_nt: TGTGCCAGCAGCGACCTCCAGGGGCTCACTGAAGCTTTCTTT
cdr3_aa: CASSDLQGLTEAFF

clone_size: once
d_call: -
j_call: TRBJ2-7
cdr3_length: 15
v_call: TRBV2
cdr3_nt: TGTGCCAGCAGTGATCCTCGACAGATTCCCTACGAGCAGTACTTC
cdr3_aa: CASSDPRQIPYEQYF

clone_size: -
d_call: TRBD2
j_call: TRBJ2-1
cdr3_length: 15
v_call: TRBV4-2
cdr3_nt: TGTGCCAGCAGCCAAGAGTCTAGCGGGAGAAATGAGCAGTTCTTC
cdr3_aa: CASSQESSGRNEQFF

clone_size: -
d_call: -
j_call: TRBJ2-5
cdr3_length: 15
v_call: TRBV15
cdr3_nt: TGTGCCACCAGCAGAGACCCAGGCCCCCAAGAGACCCAGTACTTC
cdr3_aa: CATSRDPGPQETQYF

clone_size: few
d_call: -
j_call: TRBJ1-5
cdr3_length: 13
v_call: TRBV29-1
cdr3_nt: TGCAGCGTTGCAGGGGCTAGCAATCAGCCCCAGCATTTT
cdr3_aa: CSVAGASNQPQHF

clone_size: -
d_call: -
j_call: TRBJ1-2
cdr3_length: 14
v_call: TRBV5-4
cdr3_nt: TGTGCCAGCAGCGGGTCCTGGCGGGGGGAGGGCTACACCTTC
cdr3_aa: CASSGSWRGEGYTF

clone_size: -
d_call: TRBD1
j_call: TRBJ1-3
cdr3_length: 16
v_call: TRBV7-6
cdr3_nt: TGTGCCAGCAGCGCAATACAGGGGCCCTCTGGAAACACCATATATTTT
cdr3_aa: CASSAIQGPSGNTIYF

clone_size: -
d_call: TRBD2
j_call: TRBJ2-3
cdr3_length: 19
v_call: TRBV4-1
cdr3_nt: TGCGCCAGCAGCCAAGTCGACTTTGTTCTGGCGGGAGGGGTAGATACGCAGTATTTT
cdr3_aa: CASSQVDFVLAGGVDTQYF

clone_size: -
d_call: TRBD2
j_call: TRBJ2-7
cdr3_length: 16
v_call: TRBV27
cdr3_nt: TGTGCCAGCGCCCCCACGGCTAGCGGGAGTGCCTACGAGCAGTACTTC
cdr3_aa: CASAPTASGSAYEQYF

clone_size: -
d_call: TRBD1
j_call: TRBJ1-5
cdr3_length: 13
v_call: TRBV11-2
cdr3_nt: TGTGCCAGCAGCAAGACAGGGTCTCAGCCCCAGCATTTT
cdr3_aa: CASSKTGSQPQHF

clone_size: -
d_call: TRBD2
j_call: TRBJ2-7
cdr3_length: 15
v_call: TRBV6-1
cdr3_nt: TGTGCCAGCAGTGAAGGACTAGCGGGATCCTACGAGCAGTACTTC
cdr3_aa: CASSEGLAGSYEQYF

clone_size: few
d_call: TRBD1
j_call: TRBJ1-1
cdr3_length: 14
v_call: TRBV11-2
cdr3_nt: TGTGCCAGCAGTCAGGGGGCGCAGTATACTGAAGCTTTCTTT
cdr3_aa: CASSQGAQYTEAFF

clone_size: few
d_call: -
j_call: TRBJ2-7
cdr3_length: 18
v_call: TRBV2
cdr3_nt: TGTGCCAGCAGGCCCGACGGGTTCGGGGGAGAAAGCTCCTACGAGCAGTACTTC
cdr3_aa: CASRPDGFGGESSYEQYF

clone_size: -
d_call: -
j_call: TRBJ1-5
cdr3_length: 16
v_call: TRBV10-3
cdr3_nt: TGTGCCATCAGTGAGTCTGGGGGGTCGAGCAATCAGCCCCAGCATTTT
cdr3_aa: CAISESGGSSNQPQHF

clone_size: -
d_call: -
j_call: TRBJ2-7
cdr3_length: 18
v_call: TRBV27
cdr3_nt: TGTGCCAGCAGTTTAACTCCCCTGGGGCAAGGGGTTACCTACGAGCAGTACTTC
cdr3_aa: CASSLTPLGQGVTYEQYF

clone_size: -
d_call: TRBD2
j_call: TRBJ2-1
cdr3_length: 15
v_call: TRBV6-2/TRBV6-3
cdr3_nt: TGTGCCAGCAGTTACTACGCGGGAGCATCCCATGAGCAGTTCTTC
cdr3_aa: CASSYYAGASHEQFF

clone_size: few
d_call: -
j_call: TRBJ2-1
cdr3_length: 15
v_call: TRBV7-2
cdr3_nt: TGTGCCAGCAGCTTAGAAGCAGGGGCCCCCGGTGAGCAGTTCTTC
cdr3_aa: CASSLEAGAPGEQFF

clone_size: -
d_call: -
j_call: TRBJ1-1
cdr3_length: 15
v_call: TRBV7-9
cdr3_nt: TGTGCCAGCAGCTCCCTCGCGGGAAGGGGTACTGAAGCTTTCTTT
cdr3_aa: CASSSLAGRGTEAFF

clone_size: once
d_call: TRBD1
j_call: TRBJ1-6
cdr3_length: 16
v_call: TRBV27
cdr3_nt: TGTGCCAGCAGTTCAACAACAGGGGGCGCCGGTTCACCCCTCCACTTT
cdr3_aa: CASSSTTGGAGSPLHF

clone_size: -
d_call: -
j_call: TRBJ2-3
cdr3_length: 15
v_call: TRBV5-1
cdr3_nt: TGCGCCAGCAGCATCGGACTAACTATTCCAGATACGCAGTATTTT
cdr3_aa: CASSIGLTIPDTQYF

clone_size: -
d_call: -
j_call: TRBJ1-5
cdr3_length: 15
v_call: TRBV20-1
cdr3_nt: TGCAGTGCTAGTTCTGGGGGGGCTGGCAATCAGCCCCAGCATTTT
cdr3_aa: CSASSGGAGNQPQHF

clone_size: few
d_call: -
j_call: TRBJ2-7
cdr3_length: 15
v_call: TRBV28
cdr3_nt: TGTGCCAGCAGTCCCCAGATGGCGGCCTCCTACGAGCAGTACTTC
cdr3_aa: CASSPQMAASYEQYF